The T cell receptor (beta chain) under discussion was sequenced for a study of T cell responses to AZD1222 COVID-19 vaccine (dated by TCRdb to 2020 to 2023). Notes on the research overall: Because spike-specific TCR depth and breadth did not differ between the two schedules, AZD1222 recipients who got a second dose at roughly 4 weeks were pooled with those who got a second dose at roughly 12 weeks. TCR sequencing was performed for more than 230 trial participants, of whom about 200 were given two doses of AZD1222 and some 26 were given two doses of MenACWY control vaccine. Trial participants were enrolled by age into subgroups of 18-55, 56-69 and 70-plus years, and approximately 150, 30 and 60 TCR-sequenced participants, respectively, were included in these subgroups.

Overall study outcomes, separate from this receptor: Participants were mostly white British, with more females than males. The authors suggested clonal diversity may have been underestimated. In the small 56-69-year group, the increase in depth fell short of significance, most likely because of low power. After two AZD1222 doses, spike-specific TCR breadth and depth were significantly higher than at day 0 and than in MenACWY recipients. The vaccine-associated CD4 TCRs covered the entire spike protein, and the dominant responses fell in regions 160-218 and 743-854. Only five to seven AZD1222 recipients were SARS-CoV-2 seropositive at baseline, limiting conclusions about previously exposed vaccinees. Nearly half of unique spike-specific TCRs reportedly recognized epitopes outside regions mutated in the B.1.351 and B.1.1.7 variants. Because no samples from the day 14 peak response were available, repertoires could be characterized only after the peak T cell response.

The label giving this sample's time point can be read as: baseline before first vaccination. Vaccinee samples were obtained from the UK trials COV001 and COV002, which included a single-blind randomized controlled phase 2/3 trial of AZD1222 (ChAdOx1 nCoV-19) in healthy adults. For TCRbeta chain sequencing, PBMC samples from trial participants were taken at day 0 and at day 28 after the second dose. Concerning this clone itself: Its antigen is still unknown. Per-base qualities were not stored, and no clone one base away is much larger.

The CDR3 regions of human TCRbeta chains were subjected to immunosequencing. The authors' pipeline ran thus. TCRs in the repertoires were compared against a reference library of SARS-CoV-2-specific TCRs that had been generated with the MIRA antigen-specificity platform. Breadth meant the fraction of unique TCRs that were SARS-CoV-2-associated, whereas depth meant the fraction of total T cells that were SARS-CoV-2-associated. Using the MIRA data, every spike-specific TCR was mapped to the spike region that the TCR reacted to and assigned to either a CD4 or a CD8 class. Log10-transformed breadth and depth values were compared by one-way ANOVA with Sidak's multiple comparisons tests. TCRdb limited this immuneACCESS table to in-frame rearrangements with V and J called. A share of clones is missing; checked studies link under half to unresolved V genes, and the rest is unexplained. V, J and clone size are taken as reported in that table, and D and trimming were inferred from the DNA itself. In all, the sample holds around 200,000 clones, and about 90% of those were seen once. 0.4% to 0.5% of the sample goes to the ten largest clones.

Relative to germline, V is 3 bases shorter and J is 0 bases shorter, with 13 bases between their ends. The CDR3 holds 16 amino acids from the cysteine to the phenylalanine. Only the CDR3 part of the read is kept: 48 bases, read in frame from the first base. Via the germline V gene, CDR1 is KGHSH and CDR2 LQKENI. The TCR comes from an adult in good health. This material consisted of peripheral blood, taken on day 0 of AZD1222 vaccination. The sequence is built from TRBV18 and TRBJ2-3; too little of a D gene remains to name it. The CDR3 protein: CASSPGLDLSTDTQYF. In nucleotide form, the sequence is TGTGCCAGCTCACCGGGTTTGGACCTGAGCACAGATACGCAGTATTTT. The CDR3, completed at both ends by the reference TRBV18 and TRBJ2-3 genes, gives the full variable domain NAGVMQNPRHLVRRRGQEARLRCSPMKGHSHVYWYRQLPEEGLKFMVYLQKENIIDESGMPKERFSAEFPKEGPSILRIQQVVRGDSAAYFCASSPGLDLSTDTQYFGPGTRLTVL.